This TCR beta chain emerged from a study of beta chain features in type 1 diabetes. All of the sorted populations showed purity greater than 95%. CDR1 MNHEY and CDR2 SVGAGI come from the germline V gene. This CDR3 region has 14 residues. Trimming took 3 bases from V and 4 from J, leaving 12 bases between them. The investigators reverse transcribed all of the isolated RNA, so they sequenced expressed TCRB transcripts. Profiling relied on immunoSEQ multiplex PCR, and the TCRdb table lists in-frame clones only, not all of them. The data show about 320,000 clones, around 13% seen once. This TCR came from a man aged 30 to 45 in good health. The chain uses TRBV6-5 and TRBJ1-2; no reliable D call. The sample comprised central memory CD4+ T cells from blood. This CDR3 is CASSYGSSGYGYTF. The CDR3 region has the DNA TGTGCCAGCAGTTATGGGAGTTCGGGCTATGGCTACACCTTC.